The source of this T cell receptor (beta chain) is a study of radiotherapy plus CTLA-4 blockade in lung cancer. Overall study: Overall, roughly 18% of patients showed an objective response, while 25% to 35% attained disease control. Study-wide results and caveats: Following radiotherapy plus ipilimumab, tumor-derived TCR clones expanded in the blood.

The CDR3 has 16 residues. CDR1 and CDR2 (germline): MNHNS, SASEGT. Trimming removed 3 bases from V and 6 bases from J; junction bases left unmatched: 7. Patients with chemo-refractory metastatic non-small-cell lung cancer received focal radiation plus CTLA-4 blockade with ipilimumab. As to this clone: Antigen unknown.

The repertoire was sequenced with immunoSEQ multiplex PCR; TCRdb's copy has only in-frame clones and lacks some. The sample holds 80,000 to 100,000 clones, about four fifths seen once. V is TRBV6-1 and J is TRBJ2-4; TRBD1 matches at 11 bases. The TCR was taken from a human donor with non-small cell lung cancer who had a partial response to radiotherapy plus ipilimumab. Some clones in this sample may be carry-over from other donors' samples. The sample consisted of peripheral blood, taken from a patient treated with radiotherapy plus ipilimumab. CDR3 DNA sequence: TGTGCCAGCAGTGACTGGACAGGGGGCTTGGTAAACATTCAGTACTTC. This encodes CASSDWTGGLVNIQYF.